This T cell receptor beta chain was found in a study of control samples from healthy donors and cancer patients (dated by TCRdb to about 2020). The method behind the library was the immunoSEQ multiplex PCR assay. The clones in this table, taken by TCRdb from immuneACCESS, are in-frame only. Not every clone is retained; where verified, under half of the shortfall comes from an unresolved V gene, and the cause of the rest is unknown. This sample comprises roughly 63,000 clones, more than 85% of them detected only once. 1.7% of the sample rests with the top ten. Note on this clone: Its antigen specificity is not known. No base qualities exist here, and no much larger clone lies one base off it.

Sequencing used PBMCs. This TCR was sampled from a man aged 40-50 years with colorectal cancer.

The DNA sequence is given as TGTGCCAGCAGCTTAGTTGGGGAGACCCAGTACTTC. This yields the protein CASSLVGETQYF. The chain uses TRBV7-2 and TRBJ2-5; too little of a D gene remains to name it. The germline V gene yields SGHTA for CDR1 and FQGNSA for CDR2. At the junction V is shortened by 1 base and J by 5 bases, with 5 bases in between. The CDR3 contains 12 residues, cysteine and phenylalanine counted. Only CDR3 DNA remains: 36 bases, in frame from the first base.